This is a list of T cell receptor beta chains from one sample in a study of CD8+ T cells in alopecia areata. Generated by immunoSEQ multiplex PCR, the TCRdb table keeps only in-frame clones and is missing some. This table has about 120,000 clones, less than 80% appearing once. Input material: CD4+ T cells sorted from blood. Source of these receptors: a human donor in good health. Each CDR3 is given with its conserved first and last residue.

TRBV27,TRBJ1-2,CASSLGQGGSNYGYTF
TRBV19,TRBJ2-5,CASSTQGVETQYF
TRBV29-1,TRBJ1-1,CSVAVQLMNTEAFF
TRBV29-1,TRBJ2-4,CSVERSDIQYF
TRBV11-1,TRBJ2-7,CASSLGTGGIYEQYF
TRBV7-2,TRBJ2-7,CASSLGRTAAYEQYF
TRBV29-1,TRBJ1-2,CSAASGTLYGYTF
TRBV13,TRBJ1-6,CASSVGRGYNSPLHF
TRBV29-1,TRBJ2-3,CSASGQGKGDTQYF
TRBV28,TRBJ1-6,CASRGGGRGDSPLHF